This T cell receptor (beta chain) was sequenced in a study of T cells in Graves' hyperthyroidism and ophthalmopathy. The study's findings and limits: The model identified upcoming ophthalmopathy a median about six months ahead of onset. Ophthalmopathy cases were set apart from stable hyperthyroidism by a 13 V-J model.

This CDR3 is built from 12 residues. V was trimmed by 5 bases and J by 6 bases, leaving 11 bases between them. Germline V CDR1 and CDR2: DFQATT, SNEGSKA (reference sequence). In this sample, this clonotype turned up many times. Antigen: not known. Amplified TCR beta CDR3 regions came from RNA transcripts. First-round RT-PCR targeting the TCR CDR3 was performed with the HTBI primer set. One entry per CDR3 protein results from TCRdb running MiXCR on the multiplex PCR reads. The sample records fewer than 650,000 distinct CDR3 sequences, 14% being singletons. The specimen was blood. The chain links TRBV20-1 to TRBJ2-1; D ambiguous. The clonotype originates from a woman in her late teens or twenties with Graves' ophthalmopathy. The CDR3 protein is CSAPYLGNEQFF. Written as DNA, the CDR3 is TGCAGTGCTCCCTACTTGGGCAATGAGCAGTTCTTC.